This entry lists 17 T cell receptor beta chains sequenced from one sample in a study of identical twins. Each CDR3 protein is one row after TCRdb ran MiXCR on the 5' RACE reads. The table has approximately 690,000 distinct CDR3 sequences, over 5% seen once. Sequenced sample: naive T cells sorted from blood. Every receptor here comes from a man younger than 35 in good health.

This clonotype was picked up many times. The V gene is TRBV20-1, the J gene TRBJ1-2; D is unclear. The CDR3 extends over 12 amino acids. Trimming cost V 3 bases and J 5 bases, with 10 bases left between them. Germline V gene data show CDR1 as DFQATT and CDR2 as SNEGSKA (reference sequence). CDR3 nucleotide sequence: TGCAGTGCTAGGACGGGAGGATATGGCTACACCTTC. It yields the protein CSARTGGYGYTF.

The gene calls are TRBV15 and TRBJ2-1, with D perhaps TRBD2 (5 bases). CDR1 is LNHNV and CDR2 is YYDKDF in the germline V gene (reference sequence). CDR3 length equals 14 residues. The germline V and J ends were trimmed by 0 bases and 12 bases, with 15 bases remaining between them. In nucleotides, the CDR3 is TGTGCCACCAGCAGAGAGGGGTCGAGGGTCGGGCAGTTCTTC. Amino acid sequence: CATSREGSRVGQFF.

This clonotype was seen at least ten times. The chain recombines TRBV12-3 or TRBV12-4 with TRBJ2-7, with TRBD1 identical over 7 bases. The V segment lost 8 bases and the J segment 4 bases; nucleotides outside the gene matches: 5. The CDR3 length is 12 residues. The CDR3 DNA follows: TGTGCCAGCGCAGAACAGGGGTACGAGCAGTACTTC. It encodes CASAEQGYEQYF.

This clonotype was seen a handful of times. In nucleotides, the CDR3 is TGTGCCAGCAGAGGACAGGGGGCCTTCGTTCAAGAGACCCAGTACTTC. Translation gives CASRGQGAFVQETQYF. The chain recombines TRBV6-1 with TRBJ2-5; TRBD1 agrees at 11 bases. The CDR3 has 16 amino acids. V was clipped by 6 bases and J by 2 bases; unmatched bases: 8. The germline V gene encodes CDR1 MNHNS and CDR2 SASEGT.

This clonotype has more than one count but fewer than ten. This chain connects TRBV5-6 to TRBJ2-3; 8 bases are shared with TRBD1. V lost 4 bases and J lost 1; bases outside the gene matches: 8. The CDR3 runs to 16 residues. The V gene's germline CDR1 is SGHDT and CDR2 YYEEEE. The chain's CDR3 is CASSSNPGGGTDTQYF. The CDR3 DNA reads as TGTGCCAGCAGCAGCAACCCAGGGGGCGGCACAGATACGCAGTATTTT.

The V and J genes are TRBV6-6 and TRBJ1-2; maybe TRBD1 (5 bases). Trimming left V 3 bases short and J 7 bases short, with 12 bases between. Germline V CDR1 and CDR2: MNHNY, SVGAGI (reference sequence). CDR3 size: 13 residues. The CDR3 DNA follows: TGTGCCAGCAGTTATAATTTGGGGGGTGGCTACACCTTC. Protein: CASSYNLGGGYTF.

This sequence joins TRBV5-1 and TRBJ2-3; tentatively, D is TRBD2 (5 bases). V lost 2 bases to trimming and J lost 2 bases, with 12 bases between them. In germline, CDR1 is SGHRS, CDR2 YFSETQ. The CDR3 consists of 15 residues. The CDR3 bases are TGCGCCAGCAGCTTAACCAGGAGGTACACAGATACGCAGTATTTT. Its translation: CASSLTRRYTDTQYF.

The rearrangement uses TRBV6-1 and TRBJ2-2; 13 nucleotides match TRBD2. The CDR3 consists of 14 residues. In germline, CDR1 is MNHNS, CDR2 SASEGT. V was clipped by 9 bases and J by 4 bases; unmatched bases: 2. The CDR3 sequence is CASTSGRATGELFF. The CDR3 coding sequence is TGTGCCAGTACTAGCGGGAGGGCCACCGGGGAGCTGTTTTTT.

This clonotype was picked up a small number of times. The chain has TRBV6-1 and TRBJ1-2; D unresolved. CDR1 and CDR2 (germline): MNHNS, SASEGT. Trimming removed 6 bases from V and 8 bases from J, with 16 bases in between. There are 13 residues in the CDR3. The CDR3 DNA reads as TGTGCCAGCAGAAGGACCGGCCTCCTCGGCTACACCTTC. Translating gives CASRRTGLLGYTF.

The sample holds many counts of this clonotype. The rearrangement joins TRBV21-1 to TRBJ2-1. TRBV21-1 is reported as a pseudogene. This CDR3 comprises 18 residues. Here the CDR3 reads CASSKGSSSSSSYNEQFF. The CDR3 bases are TGTGCCAGCAGCAAAGGTAGTAGCTCGTCGAGCTCCTACAATGAGCAGTTCTTC.

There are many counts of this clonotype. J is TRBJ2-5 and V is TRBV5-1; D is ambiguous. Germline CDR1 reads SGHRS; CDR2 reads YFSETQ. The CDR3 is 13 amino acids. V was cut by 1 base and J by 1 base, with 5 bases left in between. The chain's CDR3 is CASSLKGQETQYF. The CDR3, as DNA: TGCGCCAGCAGCTTGAAAGGCCAAGAGACCCAGTACTTC.

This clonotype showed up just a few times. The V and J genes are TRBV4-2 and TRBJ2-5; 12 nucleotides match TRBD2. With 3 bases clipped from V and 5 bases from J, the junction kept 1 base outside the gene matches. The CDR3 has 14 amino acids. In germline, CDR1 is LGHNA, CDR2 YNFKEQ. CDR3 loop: CASSHGTSGETQYF. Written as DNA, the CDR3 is TGTGCCAGCAGCCACGGGACTAGCGGGGAGACCCAGTACTTC.

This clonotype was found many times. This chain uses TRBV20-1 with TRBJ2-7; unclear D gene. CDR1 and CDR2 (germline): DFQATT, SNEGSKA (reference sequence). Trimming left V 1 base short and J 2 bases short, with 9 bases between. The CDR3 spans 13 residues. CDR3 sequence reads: CSARGLGTYEQYV. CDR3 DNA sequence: TGCAGTGCTAGAGGACTGGGGACCTACGAGCAGTACGTC.

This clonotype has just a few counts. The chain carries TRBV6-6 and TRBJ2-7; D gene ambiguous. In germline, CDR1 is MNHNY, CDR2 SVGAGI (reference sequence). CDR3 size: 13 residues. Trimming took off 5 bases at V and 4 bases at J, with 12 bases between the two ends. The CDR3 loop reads CASSQTQTYEQYF. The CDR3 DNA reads TGTGCCAGCAGTCAGACACAAACATACGAGCAGTACTTC.

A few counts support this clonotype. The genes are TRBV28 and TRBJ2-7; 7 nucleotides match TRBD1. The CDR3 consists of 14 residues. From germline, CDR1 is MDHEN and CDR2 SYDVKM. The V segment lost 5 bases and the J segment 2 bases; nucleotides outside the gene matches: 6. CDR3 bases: TGTGCCAGCAGTCTCCGAACAGGGGCCTACGAGCAGTACGTC. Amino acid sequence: CASSLRTGAYEQYV.

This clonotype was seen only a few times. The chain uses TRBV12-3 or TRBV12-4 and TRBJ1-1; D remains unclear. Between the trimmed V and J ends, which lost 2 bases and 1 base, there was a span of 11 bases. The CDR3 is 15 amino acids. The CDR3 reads CASSLIDSGNTEAFF. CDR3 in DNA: TGTGCCAGCAGTTTAATAGATTCAGGGAACACTGAAGCTTTCTTT.

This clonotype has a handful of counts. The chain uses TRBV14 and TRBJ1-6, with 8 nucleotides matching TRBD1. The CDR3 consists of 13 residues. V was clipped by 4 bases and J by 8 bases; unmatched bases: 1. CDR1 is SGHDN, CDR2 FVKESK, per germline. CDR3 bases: TGTGCCAGCAGCCGACAGGGGTATTCACCCCTCCACTTT. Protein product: CASSRQGYSPLHF.